The 8 T cell receptor beta chains given below trace back to one sample, sequenced in a study of beta chain features in type 1 diabetes. Study results and caveats: Shortening that was moderate but significant affected the TCRB CDR3s of Type 1 diabetes patients in all four CD4+ subsets.

Reverse transcription of all isolated RNA meant that expressed TCRB transcripts were sequenced. Only in-frame clones appear in the TCRdb table, and some are missing; sequencing was by immunoSEQ multiplex PCR. The data hold 50,000 to 65,000 clones, with roughly 39% observed a single time. These receptors are not linked to any known antigen. Sequenced material: Tregs from blood. These receptor sequences come from a man aged 25 to 45 with type 1 diabetes.

The rearrangement links TRBV2 to TRBJ2-1; TRBD1 matches at 10 bases. CDR1 is SNHLY, CDR2 FYNNEI, per germline. V trimming: 7 bases; J trimming: 6 bases; junction bases outside the gene matches: 12. The length of the CDR3 is 16 residues. The CDR3 sequence: CASTRETGGAPNEQFF. The DNA for the CDR3 is TGTGCCAGCACCCGAGAGACAGGGGGCGCCCCCAATGAGCAGTTCTTC.

Only one count was recorded for this clone. The rearrangement uses TRBV7-6 and TRBJ2-7; a possible D gene is TRBD2 (6 bases). CDR1 SGHVS and CDR2 FNYEAQ come from the germline V gene. The V gene lost 6 bases and the J gene lost 0 bases, with 12 bases spanning the gap. This CDR3 is 14 amino acids long. Written as DNA, the CDR3 is TGTGCCAGCAGTCCTGGAGGGAGCTCCTACGAGCAGTACTTC. Protein: CASSPGGSSYEQYF.

The genes are TRBV29-1 and TRBJ2-5; 7 bases are shared with TRBD2. Trimming removed 3 bases from V and 3 bases from J; junction bases left unmatched: 7. The germline CDR1 and CDR2 sequences are SQVTM and ANQGSEA. This CDR3 is 14 amino acids long. The CDR3 nucleotides are TGCAGCGTTGAGGGGCGGGGGAAAAAAGAGACCCAGTACTTC. Translating it yields CSVEGRGKKETQYF.

This chain uses TRBV6-5 with TRBJ1-1, with 9 nucleotides matching TRBD1. Germline values: CDR1 MNHEY, CDR2 SVGAGI. This CDR3 spans 16 amino acids. V lost 2 bases and J lost 6; bases outside the gene matches: 10. CDR3 sequence: CASSYGFRDRVPEAFF. DNA of the CDR3: TGTGCCAGCAGTTACGGTTTTCGGGACAGGGTGCCTGAAGCTTTCTTT.

The CDR3 DNA reads as TGTGCCAGCAGCTTAGCTGGTACGGGGACTGAAGCTTTCTTT. Amino acids: CASSLAGTGTEAFF. The chain couples TRBV11-3 to TRBJ1-1; D ambiguous. Germline assignment: CDR1 SGHNT and CDR2 YENEEA. Trimming removed 1 base from V and 5 bases from J, with 11 bases in between. This CDR3 contains 14 residues.

This clone was counted between two and nine times. CDR3 sequence: CASRYFDISGEKLFF. CDR3 DNA: TGTGCCAGCAGGTATTTCGACATTAGCGGGGAAAAACTGTTTTTT. The J gene is TRBJ1-4, the V gene TRBV6-1, with D uncertain. V shed 6 bases and J shed 8 bases, with 19 bases lying between them. This CDR3 contains 15 residues. The germline gives CDR1 MNHNS, CDR2 SASEGT.

The J gene is TRBJ2-3, the V gene TRBV7-2; TRBD1 might be the D (6 bases). Trimming removed 5 bases at V and 6 bases at J, with 15 bases between. This CDR3 spans 14 amino acids. The V gene's germline CDR1 is SGHTA and CDR2 FQGNSA. In nucleotides, the CDR3 is TGTGCCAGCAGCCCAAGACAGGTTGCGGATACGCAGTATTTT. Its protein is CASSPRQVADTQYF.

This clone has more than one count but fewer than ten. The chain carries TRBV5-4 and TRBJ2-6; 7 positions agree with TRBD1. CDR1 is SGHNT and CDR2 is YYREEE in the germline V gene (reference sequence). The CDR3 consists of 19 residues. Trimming removed 1 base from V and 0 bases from J; junction bases left unmatched: 10. The CDR3 loop is CASSLFWDSPFSGANVLTF. CDR3 coding DNA: TGTGCCAGCAGCTTGTTTTGGGACAGCCCGTTCTCTGGGGCCAACGTCCTGACTTTC.